This T cell receptor (beta chain) comes out of a study of beta chain features in type 1 diabetes. General study results and limits: In every one of the four CD4+ subsets, TCRB CDR3s were moderately but significantly shorter in Type 1 diabetes patients. cDNA sequencing could over-represent cells with high TCR expression. Comparison showed that naive, central memory and Treg TCRB repertoires appeared more similar among patients than among healthy donors.

Sort purity for all populations was recorded as exceeding 98%. The CDR3 spans 17 residues. V was clipped by 4 bases and J by 6 bases; unmatched bases: 10. Germline loops: CDR1 SGHRS, CDR2 YFSETQ. About this clone itself: The antigen remains undetermined.

The isolated RNA, all of it, was reverse transcribed, so expressed TCRB transcripts were what got sequenced. TCRdb's table, derived via immunoSEQ multiplex PCR, lists solely in-frame clones and lacks some. The sample holds roughly 300,000 clones, more than 13% seen once. The sequence was collected from a man younger than 40 with type 1 diabetes. V gene TRBV5-1 combines with J gene TRBJ2-7; TRBD2 matches at 16 bases. The sequenced material came from naive CD4+ T cells from blood. Here the CDR3 DNA reads TGCGCCAGCAGCACGGGGACTAGCGGGAGGGCCTCTTCCGAGCAGTACTTC. Its translation: CASSTGTSGRASSEQYF.